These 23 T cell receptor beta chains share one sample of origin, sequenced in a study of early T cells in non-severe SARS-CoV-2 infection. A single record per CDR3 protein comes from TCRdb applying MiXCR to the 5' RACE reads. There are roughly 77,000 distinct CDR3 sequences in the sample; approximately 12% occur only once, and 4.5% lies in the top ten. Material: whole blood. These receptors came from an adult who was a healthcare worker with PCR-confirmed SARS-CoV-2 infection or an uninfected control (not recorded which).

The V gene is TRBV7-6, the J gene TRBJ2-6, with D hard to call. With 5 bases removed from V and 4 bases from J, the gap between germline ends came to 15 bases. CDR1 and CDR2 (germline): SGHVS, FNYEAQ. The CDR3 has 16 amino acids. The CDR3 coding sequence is TGTGCCAGCAGCCCCCCCTTAGGGTCCGGGGCCAACGTCCTGACTTTC. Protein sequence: CASSPPLGSGANVLTF. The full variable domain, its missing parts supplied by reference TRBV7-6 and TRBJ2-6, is GAGVSQSPRYKVTKRGQDVALRCDPISGHVSLYWYRQALGQGPEFLTYFNYEAQQDKSGLPNDRFSAERPEGSISTLTIQRTEQRDSAMYRCASSPPLGSGANVLTFGAGSRLTVL.

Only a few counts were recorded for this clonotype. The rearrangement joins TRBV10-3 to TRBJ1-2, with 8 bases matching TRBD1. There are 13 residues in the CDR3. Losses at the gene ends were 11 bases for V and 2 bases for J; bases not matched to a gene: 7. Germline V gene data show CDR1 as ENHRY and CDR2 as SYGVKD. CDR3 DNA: TGTGCCGCACAGGGGGTCCAAAACTATGGCTACACCTTC. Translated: CAAQGVQNYGYTF.

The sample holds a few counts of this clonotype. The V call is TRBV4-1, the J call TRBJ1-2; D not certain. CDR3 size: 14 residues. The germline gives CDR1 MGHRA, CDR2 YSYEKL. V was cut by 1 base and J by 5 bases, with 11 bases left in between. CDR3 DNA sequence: TGCGCCAGCAGCCAAGCGGACGGACTGTATGGCTACACCTTC. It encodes CASSQADGLYGYTF.

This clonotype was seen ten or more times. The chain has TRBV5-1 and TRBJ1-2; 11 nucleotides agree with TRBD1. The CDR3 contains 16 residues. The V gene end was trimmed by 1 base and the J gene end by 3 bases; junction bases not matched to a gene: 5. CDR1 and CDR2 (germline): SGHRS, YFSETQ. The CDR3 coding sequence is TGCGCCAGCAGCTTGACCGGACAGGGGGCAGACTATGGCTACACCTTC. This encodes CASSLTGQGADYGYTF.

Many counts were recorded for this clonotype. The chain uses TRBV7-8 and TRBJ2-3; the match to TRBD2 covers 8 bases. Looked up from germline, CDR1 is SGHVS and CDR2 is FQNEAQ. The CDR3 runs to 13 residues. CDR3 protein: CAGAGGHTDTQYF. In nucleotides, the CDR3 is TGTGCGGGGGCGGGGGGACACACAGATACGCAGTATTTT. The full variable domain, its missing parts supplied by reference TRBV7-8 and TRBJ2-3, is GAGVSQSPRYKVAKRGQDVALRCDPISGHVSLFWYQQALGQGPEFLTYFQNEAQLDKSGLPSDRFFAERPEGSVSTLKIQRTQQEDSAVYLCAGAGGHTDTQYFGPGTRLTVL.

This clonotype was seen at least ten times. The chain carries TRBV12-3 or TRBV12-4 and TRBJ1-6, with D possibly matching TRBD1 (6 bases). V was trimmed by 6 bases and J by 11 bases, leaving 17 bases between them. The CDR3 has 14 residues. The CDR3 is CASSRTVGDPPLHF. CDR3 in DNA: TGTGCCAGCAGCCGGACAGTGGGAGACCCACCCCTCCACTTT.

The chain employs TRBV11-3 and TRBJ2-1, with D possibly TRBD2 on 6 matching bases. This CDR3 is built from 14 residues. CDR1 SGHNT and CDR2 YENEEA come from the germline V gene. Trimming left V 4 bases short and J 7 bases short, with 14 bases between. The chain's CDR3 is CASSSARGRNEQFF. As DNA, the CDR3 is TGTGCCAGCAGCTCTGCCCGGGGGAGAAATGAGCAGTTCTTC.

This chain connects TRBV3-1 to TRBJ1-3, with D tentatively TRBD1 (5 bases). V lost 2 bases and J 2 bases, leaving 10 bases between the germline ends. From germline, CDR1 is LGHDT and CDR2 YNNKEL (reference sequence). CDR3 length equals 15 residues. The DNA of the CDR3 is TGTGCCAGCAGCCAATTTAGGGGCCCTGGAAACACCATATATTTT. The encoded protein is CASSQFRGPGNTIYF.

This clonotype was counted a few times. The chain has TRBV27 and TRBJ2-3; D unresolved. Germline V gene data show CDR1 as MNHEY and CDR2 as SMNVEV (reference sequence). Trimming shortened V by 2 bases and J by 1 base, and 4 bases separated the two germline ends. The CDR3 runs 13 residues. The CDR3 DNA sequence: TGTGCCAGCAGTTTACGAGGCACAGATACGCAGTATTTT. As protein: CASSLRGTDTQYF.

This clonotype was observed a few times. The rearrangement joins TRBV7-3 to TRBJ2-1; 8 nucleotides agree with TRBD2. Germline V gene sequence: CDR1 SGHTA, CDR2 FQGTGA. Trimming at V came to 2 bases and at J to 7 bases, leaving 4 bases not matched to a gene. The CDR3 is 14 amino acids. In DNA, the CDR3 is TGTGCCAGCAGCTTAGCGGGAGGATTGAATGAGCAGTTCTTC. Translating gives CASSLAGGLNEQFF.

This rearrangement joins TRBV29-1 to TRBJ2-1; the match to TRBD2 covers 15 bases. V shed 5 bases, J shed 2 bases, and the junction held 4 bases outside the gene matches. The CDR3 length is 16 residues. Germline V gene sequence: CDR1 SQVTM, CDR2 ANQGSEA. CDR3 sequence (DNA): TGCAGCGTTCTGGGACTAGCGGGAGGTCCCTACAATGAGCAGTTCTTC. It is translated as CSVLGLAGGPYNEQFF.

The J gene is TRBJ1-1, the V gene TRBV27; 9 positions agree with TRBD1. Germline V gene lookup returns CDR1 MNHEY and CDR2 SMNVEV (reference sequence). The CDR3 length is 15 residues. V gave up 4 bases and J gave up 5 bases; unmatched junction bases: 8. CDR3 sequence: CASSYLTGGETEAFF. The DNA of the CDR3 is TGTGCCAGCAGTTATCTGACAGGGGGGGAAACTGAAGCTTTCTTT.

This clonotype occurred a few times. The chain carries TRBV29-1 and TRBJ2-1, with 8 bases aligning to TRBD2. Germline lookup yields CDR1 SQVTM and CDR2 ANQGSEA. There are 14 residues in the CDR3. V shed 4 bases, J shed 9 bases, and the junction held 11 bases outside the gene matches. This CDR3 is CSVATSGYSGEQFF. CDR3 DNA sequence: TGCAGCGTTGCTACTAGCGGTTACTCCGGTGAGCAGTTCTTC.

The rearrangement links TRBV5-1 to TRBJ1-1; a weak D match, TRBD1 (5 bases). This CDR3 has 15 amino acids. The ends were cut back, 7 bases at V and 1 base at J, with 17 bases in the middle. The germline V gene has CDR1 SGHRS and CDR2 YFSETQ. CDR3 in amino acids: CASAPAQGSNTEAFF. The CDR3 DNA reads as TGCGCCAGCGCACCAGCTCAGGGTTCGAACACTGAAGCTTTCTTT. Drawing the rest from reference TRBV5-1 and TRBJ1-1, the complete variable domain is KAGVTQTPRYLIKTRGQQVTLSCSPISGHRSVSWYQQTPGQGLQFLFEYFSETQRNKGNFPGRFSGRQFSNSRSEMNVSTLELGDSALYLCASAPAQGSNTEAFFGQGTRLTVV.

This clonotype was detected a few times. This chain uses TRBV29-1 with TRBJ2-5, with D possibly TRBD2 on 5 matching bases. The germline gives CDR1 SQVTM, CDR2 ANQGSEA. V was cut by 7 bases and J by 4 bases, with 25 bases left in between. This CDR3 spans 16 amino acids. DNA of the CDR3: TGCAGCGCGATAGGAGGTAGTGGGATCCAAGCAGAGACCCAGTACTTC. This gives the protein CSAIGGSGIQAETQYF.

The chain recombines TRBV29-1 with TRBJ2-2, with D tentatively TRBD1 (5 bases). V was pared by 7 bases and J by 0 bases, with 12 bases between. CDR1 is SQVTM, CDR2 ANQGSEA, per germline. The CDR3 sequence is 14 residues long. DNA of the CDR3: TGCAGCGGGGGCGATAACGCGAACACCGGGGAGCTGTTTTTT. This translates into CSGGDNANTGELFF.

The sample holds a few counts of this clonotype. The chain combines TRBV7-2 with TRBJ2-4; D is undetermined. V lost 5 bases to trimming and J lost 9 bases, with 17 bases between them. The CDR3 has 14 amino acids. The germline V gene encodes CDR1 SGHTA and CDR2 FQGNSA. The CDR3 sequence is CASSRESPGSIQYF. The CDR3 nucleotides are TGTGCCAGCAGCCGAGAGTCCCCAGGATCCATTCAGTACTTC.

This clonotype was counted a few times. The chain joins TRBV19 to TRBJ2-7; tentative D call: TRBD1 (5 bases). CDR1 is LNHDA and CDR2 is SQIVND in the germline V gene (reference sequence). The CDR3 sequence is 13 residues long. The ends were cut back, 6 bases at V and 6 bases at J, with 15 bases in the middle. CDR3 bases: TGTGCCAGTAGCCACCATGGGGCACCCGAGCAGTACTTC. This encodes CASSHHGAPEQYF. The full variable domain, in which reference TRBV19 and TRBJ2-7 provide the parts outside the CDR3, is DGGITQSPKYLFRKEGQNVTLSCEQNLNHDAMYWYRQDPGQGLRLIYYSQIVNDFQKGDIAEGYSVSREKKESFPLTVTSAQKNPTAFYLCASSHHGAPEQYFGPGTRLTVT.

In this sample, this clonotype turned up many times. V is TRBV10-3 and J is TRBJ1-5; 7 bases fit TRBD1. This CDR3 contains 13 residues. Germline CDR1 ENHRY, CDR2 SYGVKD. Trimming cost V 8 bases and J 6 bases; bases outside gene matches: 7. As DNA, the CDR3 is TGTGCCATCGGGGAGACAGGGCCTCAGCCCCAGCATTTT. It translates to CAIGETGPQPQHF.

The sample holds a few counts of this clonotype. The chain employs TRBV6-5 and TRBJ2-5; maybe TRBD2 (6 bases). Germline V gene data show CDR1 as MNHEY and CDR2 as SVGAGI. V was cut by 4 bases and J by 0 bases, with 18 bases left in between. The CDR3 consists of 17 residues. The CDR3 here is CASSSLLVRRDQETQYF. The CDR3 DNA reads TGTGCCAGCAGTTCGCTATTAGTACGGAGGGACCAAGAGACCCAGTACTTC.

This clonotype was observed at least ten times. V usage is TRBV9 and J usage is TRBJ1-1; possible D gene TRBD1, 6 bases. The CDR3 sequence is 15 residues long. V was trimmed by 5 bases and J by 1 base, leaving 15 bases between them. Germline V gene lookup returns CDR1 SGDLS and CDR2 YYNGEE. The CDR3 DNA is TGTGCCAGCAGTCAACAGGGACTTGCGAACACTGAAGCTTTCTTT. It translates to CASSQQGLANTEAFF.

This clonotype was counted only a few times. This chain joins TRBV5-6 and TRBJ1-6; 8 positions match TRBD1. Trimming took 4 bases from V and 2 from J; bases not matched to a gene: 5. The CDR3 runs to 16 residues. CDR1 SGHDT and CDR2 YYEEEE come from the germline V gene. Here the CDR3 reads CASSLRQGTYNSPLHF. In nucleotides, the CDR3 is TGTGCCAGCAGCCTACGACAGGGGACCTATAATTCACCCCTCCACTTT.

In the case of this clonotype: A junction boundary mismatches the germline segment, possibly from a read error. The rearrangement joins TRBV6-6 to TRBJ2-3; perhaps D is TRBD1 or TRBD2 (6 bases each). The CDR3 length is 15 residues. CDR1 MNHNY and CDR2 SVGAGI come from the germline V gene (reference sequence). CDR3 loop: CTSSTGGQYTDTQYF. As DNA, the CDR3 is TGTACCAGCAGCACCGGGGGCCAGTATACAGATACGCAGTATTTT.